This is a list of T cell receptor beta chains from one sample in a study of regulatory T cells in long-lasting Graves disease. MiXCR, applied by TCRdb to the multiplex PCR reads, yields one record per CDR3 protein. The table shows some 230,000 distinct CDR3 sequences, with 15% to 20% occurring only once. The sample in question was peripheral blood mononuclear cells (PBMCs), obtained at new diagnosis, from a patient treated with antithyroid drugs. These receptors all come from a female donor with Graves disease. CDR3s include the opening cysteine and the closing phenylalanine or tryptophan. The D gene is left open where the match is weak. A clone size is listed for some rows: how often the clone was seen (once, few, many), or a class if it is expanded.

V gene: TRBV2
D gene: -
J gene: TRBJ1-5
clone size: few
CDR3 DNA: TGTGCCAGCAGTGTGGAGTTGCGACAGCCCCAGCATTTT
CDR3 protein: CASSVELRQPQHF

V gene: TRBV11-2
D gene: TRBD2
J gene: TRBJ2-1
clone size: -
CDR3 DNA: TGTGCCAGCAGCGGTAGCTCCCCGGGTAGCGGGAGGTTCTATGAGCAGTTCTTC
CDR3 protein: CASSGSSPGSGRFYEQFF

V gene: TRBV6-1
D gene: -
J gene: TRBJ1-1
clone size: many
CDR3 DNA: TGTGCCAGCACCTCGGGAGAAGGGTCCACTGAAGCTTTCTTT
CDR3 protein: CASTSGEGSTEAFF

V gene: TRBV18
D gene: TRBD2
J gene: TRBJ2-2
clone size: many
CDR3 DNA: TGTGCCAGCTCCCCTCTAGCGGTCTTGAACACCGGGGAGCTGTTTTTT
CDR3 protein: CASSPLAVLNTGELFF

V gene: TRBV12-3/TRBV12-4
D gene: TRBD2
J gene: TRBJ2-3
clone size: many
CDR3 DNA: TGTGCCAGCAGTTCCCTCGGGGGAGCGGGGGACACAGATACGCAGTATTTT
CDR3 protein: CASSSLGGAGDTDTQYF

V gene: TRBV7-6
D gene: TRBD1
J gene: TRBJ2-1
clone size: many
CDR3 DNA: TGTGCCAGCAGCTTAGATCGGGACAGGCAGTTCTTC
CDR3 protein: CASSLDRDRQFF

V gene: TRBV11-2
D gene: TRBD1
J gene: TRBJ2-3
clone size: many
CDR3 DNA: TGTGCCAGCAGGCGGTCGACAGGGGGCTCAATCTATAGCACAGATACGCAGTATTTT
CDR3 protein: CASRRSTGGSIYSTDTQYF

V gene: TRBV20-1
D gene: TRBD1
J gene: TRBJ1-1
clone size: many
CDR3 DNA: TGCAGTGCAAAACAGGGGGCGCGGGGCACTGAAGCTTTCTTT
CDR3 protein: CSAKQGARGTEAFF

V gene: TRBV7-2
D gene: TRBD2
J gene: TRBJ2-3
clone size: many
CDR3 DNA: TGTGCCAGCAGCTTAGTGGGACTAATGCCAGATACGCAGTATTTT
CDR3 protein: CASSLVGLMPDTQYF

V gene: TRBV15
D gene: -
J gene: TRBJ1-4
clone size: few
CDR3 DNA: TGTGCCACCAGCAGAGACCATAATGAAAAACTGTTTTTT
CDR3 protein: CATSRDHNEKLFF

V gene: TRBV6-1
D gene: TRBD2
J gene: TRBJ2-1
clone size: many
CDR3 DNA: TGTGCCAGCAGATCAGGGAGTGCGGCGGGAGGTTACTACAATGAGCAGTTCTTC
CDR3 protein: CASRSGSAAGGYYNEQFF

V gene: TRBV18
D gene: TRBD2
J gene: TRBJ2-1
clone size: many
CDR3 DNA: TGTGCCAGCTCACCACGAGCGGGGGACAATGAGCAGTTCTTC
CDR3 protein: CASSPRAGDNEQFF

V gene: TRBV10-3
D gene: -
J gene: TRBJ2-1
clone size: few
CDR3 DNA: TGTGCCATCAGAGACTACCAAGACGGTGAGCAGTTCTTC
CDR3 protein: CAIRDYQDGEQFF

V gene: TRBV12-3/TRBV12-4
D gene: TRBD1
J gene: TRBJ1-2
clone size: many
CDR3 DNA: TGTGCCAGCAGTTTGGAGGACAGGGGCTATGGCTACACCTTC
CDR3 protein: CASSLEDRGYGYTF

V gene: TRBV10-3
D gene: TRBD2
J gene: TRBJ2-3
clone size: many
CDR3 DNA: TGTGCCAGCACACTAGCGATCACAGATACGCAGTATTTT
CDR3 protein: CASTLAITDTQYF

V gene: TRBV24-1
D gene: TRBD1
J gene: TRBJ2-1
clone size: -
CDR3 DNA: TGTGCCACCAGCGAGGGGGCGATCCATGAGCAGTTCTTC
CDR3 protein: CATSEGAIHEQFF

V gene: TRBV29-1
D gene: -
J gene: TRBJ1-1
clone size: many
CDR3 DNA: TGCAGCTCGGGAATTACGGAGAACACTGAAGCTTTCTTT
CDR3 protein: CSSGITENTEAFF

V gene: TRBV9
D gene: -
J gene: TRBJ2-1
clone size: few
CDR3 DNA: TGTGCCAGCAGCCTAACTAGCGGGACAGGGAATGAGCAGTTCTTC
CDR3 protein: CASSLTSGTGNEQFF

V gene: TRBV20-1
D gene: TRBD2
J gene: TRBJ2-5
clone size: few
CDR3 DNA: TGCAGTGCTAGACCTGGAGCGGGAGGGACCCAAGAGACCCAGTACTTC
CDR3 protein: CSARPGAGGTQETQYF

V gene: TRBV10-3
D gene: TRBD1
J gene: TRBJ1-1
clone size: many
CDR3 DNA: TGTGCCATCAGTGAGTCCAGGGGGCTCACTGAAGCTTTCTTT
CDR3 protein: CAISESRGLTEAFF

V gene: TRBV10-2
D gene: -
J gene: TRBJ2-5
clone size: many
CDR3 DNA: TGCGCCAGCAGTGGGGGCGCAGAGACCCAGTACTTC
CDR3 protein: CASSGGAETQYF

V gene: TRBV27
D gene: -
J gene: TRBJ2-6
clone size: many
CDR3 DNA: TGTGCCAGCCAAAGATTATCTGGGGCCAACGTCCTGACTTTC
CDR3 protein: CASQRLSGANVLTF

V gene: TRBV20-1
D gene: TRBD2
J gene: TRBJ2-7
clone size: many
CDR3 DNA: TGCAGTGCTAGAGCACTAGCGGGAGGCCCCAACTACGAGCAGTACTTC
CDR3 protein: CSARALAGGPNYEQYF

V gene: TRBV11-2
D gene: -
J gene: TRBJ1-2
clone size: many
CDR3 DNA: TGTGCCAGCAGCTTAGATCTCGGCACGGGCTACACCTTC
CDR3 protein: CASSLDLGTGYTF

V gene: TRBV6-1
D gene: TRBD2
J gene: TRBJ2-1
clone size: few
CDR3 DNA: TGTGCCAGCAGCGCTCTAGCGGGTTCCTACAATGAGCAGTTCTTC
CDR3 protein: CASSALAGSYNEQFF

V gene: TRBV20-1
D gene: TRBD1
J gene: TRBJ1-2
clone size: many
CDR3 DNA: TGCAGTGCTAGACGGGACGCAGGGGGTGGCTACACCTTC
CDR3 protein: CSARRDAGGGYTF

V gene: TRBV7-2
D gene: -
J gene: TRBJ2-5
clone size: many
CDR3 DNA: TGTGCCAGCAGCTACGACCCCCAAGAGACCCAGTACTTC
CDR3 protein: CASSYDPQETQYF

V gene: TRBV3-1
D gene: -
J gene: TRBJ2-2
clone size: few
CDR3 DNA: TGTGCCAGCAGCAGACAGCCGAACACCGGGGAGCTGTTTTTT
CDR3 protein: CASSRQPNTGELFF

V gene: TRBV6-1
D gene: TRBD2
J gene: TRBJ2-1
clone size: many
CDR3 DNA: TGTGCCAGCAGTCACGGACTAGCGGGAGAGCAGTTCTTC
CDR3 protein: CASSHGLAGEQFF

V gene: TRBV11-2
D gene: TRBD2
J gene: TRBJ2-5
clone size: many
CDR3 DNA: TGTGCCAGCAGCTTAGATCCCGAGGGACTATTCCAAGAGACCCAGTACTTC
CDR3 protein: CASSLDPEGLFQETQYF

V gene: TRBV19
D gene: -
J gene: TRBJ1-5
clone size: many
CDR3 DNA: TGTGCCAGTAGGCCTCTTGCGACGGAACAGCCCCAGCATTTT
CDR3 protein: CASRPLATEQPQHF

V gene: TRBV3-1
D gene: -
J gene: TRBJ1-1
clone size: many
CDR3 DNA: TGTGCCAGCAGCCTCCGCCGGGGTGAAGCTTTCTTT
CDR3 protein: CASSLRRGEAFF

V gene: TRBV6-2/TRBV6-3
D gene: -
J gene: TRBJ1-5
clone size: many
CDR3 DNA: TGTGCCAGCAGCGCCCTAAATCAGCCCCAGCATTTT
CDR3 protein: CASSALNQPQHF

V gene: TRBV7-9
D gene: TRBD2
J gene: TRBJ2-1
clone size: many
CDR3 DNA: TGTGCCAGCAGCAAGGGACTAGCGGGGAGCAATGAGCAGTTCTTC
CDR3 protein: CASSKGLAGSNEQFF

V gene: TRBV2
D gene: -
J gene: TRBJ1-1
clone size: -
CDR3 DNA: TGTGCCAGCAGTGGGCAGCCGGCGAGGGCTGAAGCTTTCTTT
CDR3 protein: CASSGQPARAEAFF

V gene: TRBV19
D gene: -
J gene: TRBJ1-2
clone size: many
CDR3 DNA: TGTGCCAGTAGTATCGGGCAGGGGAACTATGGCTACACCTTC
CDR3 protein: CASSIGQGNYGYTF

V gene: TRBV5-5
D gene: -
J gene: TRBJ2-2
clone size: few
CDR3 DNA: TGTGCCAGCAGCCTTCGAACGACAGGGAACACCGGGGAGCTGTTTTTT
CDR3 protein: CASSLRTTGNTGELFF

V gene: TRBV19
D gene: -
J gene: TRBJ1-1
clone size: -
CDR3 DNA: TGTGCCAGTTCTCAACAGGGAGTCTCTGAAGCTTTCTTT
CDR3 protein: CASSQQGVSEAFF

V gene: TRBV2
D gene: TRBD1
J gene: TRBJ2-1
clone size: -
CDR3 DNA: TGTGCCAGCAGTGAGGGGACAGGGGGAGGATCCAATGAGCAGTTCTTC
CDR3 protein: CASSEGTGGGSNEQFF